This is a list of T cell receptor beta chains from one sample in a study of OX40 agonist ivuxolimab in advanced cancers. Data came from immunoSEQ multiplex PCR; TCRdb stores just in-frame clones and leaves some out. The table lists roughly 120,000 clones, around 92% of them singletons. Sequencing used CD4+ or CD8+ T cells sorted from blood, obtained in a trial of the OX40 agonist ivuxolimab. The receptors were sampled from an adult with an advanced solid tumor such as melanoma, head and neck, liver or kidney cancer. The CDR3 runs from the conserved cysteine through the conserved F or W. Each record gives: V gene, D gene, clone size, J gene, CDR3 protein. The D gene is left open where the match is weak. Size is stated for part of the rows, as once, few or many counts, or as a class when the clone is expanded.

V: TRBV9; D: .; size: once; J: TRBJ2-7; CDR3: CASSPTPGHPTYEQYF
V: TRBV7-2; D: .; size: .; J: TRBJ2-1; CDR3: CASTLGGSYNEQFF
V: TRBV7-9; D: .; size: .; J: TRBJ2-7; CDR3: CASSSPAFREQYF
V: TRBV7-3; D: TRBD1; size: .; J: TRBJ2-7; CDR3: CASSLYGTGDPYEQYF
V: TRBV28; D: .; size: .; J: TRBJ1-1; CDR3: CASSFLENTEAFF
V: TRBV5-6; D: .; size: .; J: TRBJ2-6; CDR3: CASSRRQLLRSGANVLTF
V: TRBV5-1; D: TRBD2; size: .; J: TRBJ2-7; CDR3: CASNPHGTSGSYEQYF
V: TRBV27; D: .; size: .; J: TRBJ2-1; CDR3: CASSAGQLPYNEQFF
V: TRBV6-6; D: .; size: .; J: TRBJ2-7; CDR3: CASSGPTGSYEQYF
V: TRBV10-3; D: TRBD2; size: .; J: TRBJ2-3; CDR3: CATAKREGTDTQYF
V: TRBV18; D: TRBD1; size: .; J: TRBJ2-1; CDR3: CASSPPGQGPEQFF
V: TRBV5-3; D: .; size: .; J: TRBJ1-2; CDR3: CARSLGHANYGYTF
V: TRBV19; D: TRBD2; size: .; J: TRBJ2-1; CDR3: CASTAGTSVGKEQFF
V: TRBV28; D: TRBD1; size: once; J: TRBJ2-7; CDR3: CASRGTAQRYEQYF
V: TRBV5-6; D: .; size: .; J: TRBJ1-1; CDR3: CASSWGRGTEAFF
V: TRBV5-1; D: .; size: .; J: TRBJ1-1; CDR3: CASSPQVNTEAFF
V: TRBV6-5; D: TRBD1; size: once; J: TRBJ1-1; CDR3: CASSYSAQGTEAFF
V: TRBV5-6; D: TRBD1; size: .; J: TRBJ1-2; CDR3: CASSMDRAGGYTF
V: TRBV18; D: .; size: .; J: TRBJ2-7; CDR3: CASSRLDEQYF
V: TRBV27; D: .; size: .; J: TRBJ2-6; CDR3: CASSLEGGRLSGANVLTF
V: TRBV28; D: .; size: .; J: TRBJ2-3; CDR3: CASTEPGGDTQYF
V: TRBV10-3; D: .; size: .; J: TRBJ2-7; CDR3: CAISEGSNSEQYF
V: TRBV19; D: .; size: once; J: TRBJ2-3; CDR3: CASSTKGVVVSDTQYF
V: TRBV9; D: .; size: .; J: TRBJ1-4; CDR3: CASSVEGLGEKLFF
V: TRBV5-1; D: .; size: .; J: TRBJ2-3; CDR3: CASSSAGSTDTQYF
V: TRBV15; D: TRBD1; size: once; J: TRBJ1-5; CDR3: CATSDDRGKGNQPQHF
V: TRBV5-1; D: .; size: .; J: TRBJ1-4; CDR3: CASSLRPAPTNEKLFF
V: TRBV27; D: .; size: once; J: TRBJ1-1; CDR3: CASSPLKGRNTEAFF
V: TRBV30; D: TRBD1; size: .; J: TRBJ1-2; CDR3: CAWDRDGGYTF
V: TRBV7-8; D: .; size: .; J: TRBJ1-1; CDR3: CASSEKTGNTEAFF
V: TRBV11-2; D: TRBD1; size: .; J: TRBJ1-2; CDR3: CASSLVGQEVGYTF
V: TRBV7-2; D: .; size: .; J: TRBJ1-1; CDR3: CASSLVSALEAFF
V: TRBV30; D: .; size: .; J: TRBJ1-5; CDR3: CAWRQRGDQPQHF
V: TRBV7-3; D: .; size: .; J: TRBJ2-3; CDR3: CASSLMAGSTDTQYF
V: TRBV5-1; D: TRBD1; size: .; J: TRBJ2-1; CDR3: CASSLPGTVYNEQFF
V: TRBV25-1; D: TRBD2; size: .; J: TRBJ2-5; CDR3: CASSDREGSGTQYF
V: TRBV4-3; D: TRBD2; size: .; J: .; CDR3: CASSQILAGAPYEQYF
V: TRBV6-5; D: .; size: .; J: TRBJ2-5; CDR3: CASSPRGGETQYF
V: TRBV7-9; D: .; size: .; J: .; CDR3: CASSFGLASYEQYF
V: TRBV6-6; D: .; size: .; J: TRBJ2-2; CDR3: CASIAGTWNTGELFF
V: TRBV6-1; D: .; size: .; J: TRBJ2-6; CDR3: CASSGVGQRSSGANVLTF
V: TRBV18; D: .; size: once; J: TRBJ2-7; CDR3: CASSPITGSYEQYF
V: TRBV7-3; D: .; size: .; J: TRBJ2-1; CDR3: CASSPSGQTNEQFF
V: TRBV5-1; D: TRBD2; size: .; J: TRBJ2-5; CDR3: CASSPGLAGETQYF
V: TRBV5-1; D: .; size: .; J: TRBJ1-1; CDR3: CASSLGRAVGNTEAFF
V: TRBV2; D: TRBD1; size: .; J: TRBJ1-1; CDR3: CASPGQPNTEAFF
V: TRBV28; D: TRBD2; size: .; J: TRBJ2-1; CDR3: CASRGLAGVGSYNEQFF
V: TRBV9; D: .; size: .; J: TRBJ2-2; CDR3: CASSVKFSSATGELFF
V: TRBV28; D: .; size: once; J: TRBJ1-1; CDR3: CASSFAGASMNTEAFF
V: TRBV11-2; D: .; size: few; J: TRBJ2-7; CDR3: CASSLEPGTASEQYF
V: TRBV19; D: .; size: .; J: TRBJ1-2; CDR3: CASSILQGPNYGYTF
V: TRBV21-1; D: .; size: .; J: TRBJ1-6; CDR3: CASSSDRGGSRPLHF
V: TRBV28; D: .; size: .; J: TRBJ1-6; CDR3: CASSLRTYNSPLHF